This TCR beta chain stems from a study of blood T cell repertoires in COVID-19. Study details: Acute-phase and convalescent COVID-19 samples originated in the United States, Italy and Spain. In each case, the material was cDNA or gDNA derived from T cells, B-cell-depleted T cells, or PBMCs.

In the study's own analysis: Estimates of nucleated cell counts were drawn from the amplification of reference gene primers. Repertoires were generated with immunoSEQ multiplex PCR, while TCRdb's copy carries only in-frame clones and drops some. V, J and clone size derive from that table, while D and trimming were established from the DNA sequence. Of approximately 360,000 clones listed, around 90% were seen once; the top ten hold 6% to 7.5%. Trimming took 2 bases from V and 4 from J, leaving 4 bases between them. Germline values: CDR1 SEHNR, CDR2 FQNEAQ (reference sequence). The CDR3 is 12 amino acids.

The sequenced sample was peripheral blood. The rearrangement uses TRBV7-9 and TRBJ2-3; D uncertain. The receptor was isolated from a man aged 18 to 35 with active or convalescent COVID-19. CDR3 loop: CASSLSADTQYF. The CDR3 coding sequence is TGTGCCAGCAGCTTAAGCGCAGATACGCAGTATTTT.